A selection of T cell receptor beta chains follows, all from one sample in a study of neurological immune-mediated disorders. TCRdb reprocessed the 5' RACE reads with MiXCR, giving one entry per CDR3 protein. The table records some 47,000 distinct CDR3 sequences, over 6% of them present only once. Sample: CD4+ T cells from blood. The receptors come from a woman in her thirties or forties in good health. CDR3s include the opening cysteine and the closing phenylalanine or tryptophan. A D gene is named only where the DNA matches it firmly. Part of the rows lack a size; the others show once, few, many or a class for expanded clones.

TRBJ2-5,many,-,TRBV7-2,CASSPRGVQETQYF,TGTGCCAGCAGCCCGAGGGGGGTCCAAGAGACCCAGTACTTC
TRBJ1-5,many,-,TRBV7-9,CASSSTRGLNQPQHF,TGTGCCAGCAGCTCTACCAGGGGTCTAAATCAGCCCCAGCATTTT
TRBJ2-3,many,-,TRBV20-1,CSAKVQTDTQYF,TGCAGTGCTAAGGTCCAGACAGATACGCAGTATTTT
TRBJ2-3,many,TRBD1,TRBV12-3/TRBV12-4,CASSLSQGVYTQYF,TGTGCCAGCAGTTTGTCGCAGGGGGTTTATACGCAGTATTTT
TRBJ1-5,many,TRBD1,TRBV20-1,CSAQGGQPQHF,TGCAGCGCCCAGGGGGGTCAGCCCCAGCATTTT
TRBJ2-3,many,-,TRBV28,CATEEGAPHTQYF,TGTGCCACCGAGGAGGGGGCGCCTCATACGCAGTATTTT
TRBJ2-3,many,TRBD2,TRBV20-1,CSASTSGTDTQYF,TGCAGTGCATCCACTAGCGGCACAGATACGCAGTATTTT
TRBJ2-7,-,TRBD1,TRBV7-2,CASSLPDRGGSYEQYF,TGTGCCAGCAGCTTACCAGACAGGGGAGGTTCCTACGAGCAGTACTTC
TRBJ2-1,-,TRBD2,TRBV20-1,CSARDPWGGRNEQFF,TGCAGTGCTAGAGATCCTTGGGGGGGACGCAATGAGCAGTTCTTC
TRBJ2-7,many,TRBD1,TRBV7-2,CASSFTGTGLAEQYF,TGTGCCAGCAGCTTCACCGGGACAGGGCTCGCGGAGCAGTACTTC
TRBJ1-3,many,TRBD1,TRBV2,CASGGTGVGNTIYF,TGTGCCAGCGGGGGGACAGGGGTCGGAAACACCATATATTTT
TRBJ2-5,many,-,TRBV12-3/TRBV12-4,CASSLRGGYQETQYF,TGTGCCAGCAGTCTTAGGGGGGGGTACCAAGAGACCCAGTACTTC
TRBJ1-1,many,TRBD1,TRBV5-5,CASSLRTGANTEAFF,TGTGCCAGCAGCTTGCGGACAGGGGCGAACACTGAAGCTTTCTTT
TRBJ1-1,many,-,TRBV29-1,CSVVDDRQAFF,TGCAGCGTTGTGGATGACCGGCAAGCTTTCTTT
TRBJ2-2,many,-,TRBV24-1,CATSDPDRWELFF,TGTGCCACCAGTGACCCAGACAGGTGGGAGCTGTTTTTT
TRBJ1-5,many,-,TRBV20-1,CSAGAGAPGANQPQHF,TGCAGTGCTGGGGCCGGGGCTCCTGGGGCCAATCAGCCCCAGCATTTT
TRBJ2-1,many,TRBD2,TRBV24-1,CATSEPGLGEREQFF,TGTGCCACCAGTGAACCGGGACTAGGCGAACGTGAGCAGTTCTTC
TRBJ2-3,many,-,TRBV11-2,CASSFDFLTDTQYF,TGTGCCAGCAGCTTCGACTTTCTCACAGATACGCAGTATTTT
TRBJ2-3,many,-,TRBV28,CASRGARQYTDTQYF,TGTGCCAGCAGGGGGGCCAGGCAATACACAGATACGCAGTATTTT
TRBJ1-6,many,-,TRBV20-1,CSAKTHRANNSPLHF,TGCAGTGCTAAAACACACAGGGCAAATAATTCACCCCTCCACTTT
TRBJ1-1,many,-,TRBV29-1,CSVEGGGTALHAFF,TGCAGCGTTGAAGGTGGGGGTACCGCTCTACATGCTTTCTTT
TRBJ2-5,many,-,TRBV6-1,CASSAGVQETQYF,TGTGCCAGCAGTGCGGGGGTCCAAGAGACCCAGTACTTC
TRBJ2-7,many,-,TRBV5-1,CASSSPGEQYF,TGCGCCAGCAGCTCCCCCGGGGAGCAGTACTTC
TRBJ2-1,many,TRBD2,TRBV6-5,CASSYSRTSGRNEQFF,TGTGCCAGCAGTTACTCCCGGACTAGCGGGAGGAATGAGCAGTTCTTC
TRBJ2-2,many,-,TRBV28,CASYSGLAGELFF,TGTGCCAGTTATTCAGGCTTAGCCGGGGAGCTGTTTTTT
TRBJ2-2,many,TRBD2,TRBV4-2,CASSQGPSGRGPGELFF,TGTGCCAGCAGCCAAGGGCCTAGCGGGAGAGGTCCCGGGGAGCTGTTTTTT
TRBJ2-7,many,-,TRBV6-6,CASGGQSYEQYF,TGTGCCAGCGGAGGACAATCCTACGAGCAGTACTTC
TRBJ2-2,-,-,TRBV7-2,CASSFLGASGELFF,TGTGCCAGCAGCTTTTTGGGGGCCAGCGGGGAGCTGTTTTTT
TRBJ2-1,-,-,TRBV16,CASSQSGGAVSEQFF,TGTGCCAGCAGCCAATCAGGGGGAGCGGTTAGTGAGCAGTTCTTC
TRBJ1-1,many,-,TRBV5-1,CASSLTPGVAEAFF,TGCGCCAGCAGCTTGACTCCGGGGGTCGCTGAAGCTTTCTTT